The present entry profiles one T cell receptor (beta chain) with its context. The antigen remains unidentified. The data were taken from a study of CD4 T cells in relation to SARS-CoV-2 and coronaviruses. Study details: The restricting HLA molecule for shared crossreactive spike epitopes was mapped.

The germline gives CDR1 LGHDT, CDR2 YNNKEL (reference sequence). V lost 4 bases and J 1 base, leaving 11 bases between the germline ends. The CDR3 length is 14 residues. Profiling relied on immunoSEQ multiplex PCR, and the TCRdb table lists in-frame clones only, not all of them. The sample yields roughly 18,000 clones, over 60% seen once. Unexposed donor CD4+ T cells date from about 2011-2018, before the COVID-19 pandemic. After 10 to 11 days of culture, CD4+ T cells were isolated. Testing used SARS-CoV-2 S/N and four cold-coronavirus spikes on unexposed-donor CD4+ T cells, cells permitting. Fresh IL-2 medium replaced half the medium on days 3 and 7.

The receptor was derived from a human donor in good health. Sequencing used CD4+ T cells from PBMCs, cultured in vitro. The chain couples TRBV3-1 (or the pseudogene TRBV3-2) to TRBJ2-7; D perhaps matches TRBD1 (5 bases). The CDR3 sequence: CASSPGPGSYEQYF. CDR3 coding DNA: TGTGCCAGCAGCCCAGGCCCAGGGTCCTACGAGCAGTACTTC.